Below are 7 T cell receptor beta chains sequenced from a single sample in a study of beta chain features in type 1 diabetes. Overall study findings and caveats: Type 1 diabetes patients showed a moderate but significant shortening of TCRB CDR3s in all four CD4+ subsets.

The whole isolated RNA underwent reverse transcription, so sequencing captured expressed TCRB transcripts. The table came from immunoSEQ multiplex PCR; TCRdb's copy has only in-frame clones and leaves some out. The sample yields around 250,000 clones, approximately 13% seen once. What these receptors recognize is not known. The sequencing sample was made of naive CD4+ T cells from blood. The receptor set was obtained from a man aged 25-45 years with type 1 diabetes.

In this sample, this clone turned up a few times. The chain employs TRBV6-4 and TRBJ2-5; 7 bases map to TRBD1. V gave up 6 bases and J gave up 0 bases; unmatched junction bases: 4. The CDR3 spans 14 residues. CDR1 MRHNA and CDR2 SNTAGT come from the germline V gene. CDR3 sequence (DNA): TGTGCCAGCAGCGAGGGGGCTTACCAAGAGACCCAGTACTTC. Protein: CASSEGAYQETQYF.

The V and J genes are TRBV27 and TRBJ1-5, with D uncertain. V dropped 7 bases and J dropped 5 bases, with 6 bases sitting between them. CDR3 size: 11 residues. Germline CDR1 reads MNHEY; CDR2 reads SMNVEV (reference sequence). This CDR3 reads CASKGDQPQHF. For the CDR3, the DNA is TGTGCCAGCAAGGGAGATCAGCCCCAGCATTTT.

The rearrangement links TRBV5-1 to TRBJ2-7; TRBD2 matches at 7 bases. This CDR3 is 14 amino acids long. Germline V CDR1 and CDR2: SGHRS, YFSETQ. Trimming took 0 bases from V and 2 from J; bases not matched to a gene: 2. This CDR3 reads CASSLDAGAYEQYF. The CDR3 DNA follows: TGCGCCAGCAGCTTGGATGCGGGGGCCTACGAGCAGTACTTC.

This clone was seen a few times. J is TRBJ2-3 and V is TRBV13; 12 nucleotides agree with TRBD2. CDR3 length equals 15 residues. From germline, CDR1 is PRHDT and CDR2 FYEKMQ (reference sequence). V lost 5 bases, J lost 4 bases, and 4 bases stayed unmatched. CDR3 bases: TGTGCCAGCAGCAAACTAGCGGGGGGCCCAGATACGCAGTATTTT. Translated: CASSKLAGGPDTQYF. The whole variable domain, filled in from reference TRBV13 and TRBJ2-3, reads AAGVIQSPRHLIKEKRETATLKCYPIPRHDTVYWYQQGPGQDPQFLISFYEKMQSDKGSIPDRFSAQQFSDYHSELNMSSLELGDSALYFCASSKLAGGPDTQYFGPGTRLTVL.

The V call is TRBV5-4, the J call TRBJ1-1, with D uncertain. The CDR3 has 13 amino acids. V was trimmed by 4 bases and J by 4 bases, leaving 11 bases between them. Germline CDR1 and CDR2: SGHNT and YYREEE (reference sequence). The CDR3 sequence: CASSPSGTTEAFF. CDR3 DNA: TGTGCCAGCAGCCCCTCGGGTACCACTGAAGCTTTCTTT.

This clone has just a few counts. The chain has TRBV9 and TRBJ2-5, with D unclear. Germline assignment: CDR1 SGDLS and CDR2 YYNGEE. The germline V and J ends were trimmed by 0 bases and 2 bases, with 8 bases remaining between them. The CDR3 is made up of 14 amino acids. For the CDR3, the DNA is TGTGCCAGCAGCGTAGGATCGCTACAAGAGACCCAGTACTTC. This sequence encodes CASSVGSLQETQYF.

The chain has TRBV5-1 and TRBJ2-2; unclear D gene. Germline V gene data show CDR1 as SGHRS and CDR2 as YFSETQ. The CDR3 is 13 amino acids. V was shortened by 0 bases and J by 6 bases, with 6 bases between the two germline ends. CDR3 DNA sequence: TGCGCCAGCAGCTTGGGTCCGGCCGGGGAGCTGTTTTTT. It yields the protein CASSLGPAGELFF.